The 26 T cell receptor beta chains below were found in one sample sequenced in a study of B cell selection in AIRE deficiency. Assay: immunoSEQ multiplex PCR; the TCRdb copy retains only in-frame clones and omits some. The profile shows about 21,000 clones, about 95% of them singletons. Regulatory T cells were sorted as CD4+CD25hiCD127low/negative cells. The material sequenced was Tregs sorted from PBMCs. The receptors derive from a human donor with AIRE deficiency.

V is TRBV11-3 and J is TRBJ2-1, with 7 positions matching TRBD1. CDR3 length: 14 residues. Trimming at V came to 5 bases and at J to 7 bases, leaving 8 bases not matched to a gene. From germline, CDR1 is SGHNT and CDR2 YENEEA. This CDR3 reads CASSPWDSRNEQFF. CDR3 nucleotides: TGTGCCAGCAGCCCGTGGGACAGCCGTAATGAGCAGTTCTTC. The full variable domain, completed using reference TRBV11-3 and TRBJ2-1, is EAGVVQSPRYKIIEKKQPVAFWCNPISGHNTLYWYLQNLGQGPELLIRYENEEAVDDSQLPKDRFSAERLKGVDSTLKIQPAELGDSAVYLCASSPWDSRNEQFFGPGTRLTVL.

V gene TRBV2 combines with J gene TRBJ2-7; TRBD1 matches 8 bases. This CDR3 spans 18 amino acids. Per germline, CDR1 SNHLY and CDR2 FYNNEI. The V gene end was trimmed by 3 bases and the J gene end by 7 bases; junction bases not matched to a gene: 20. CDR3 coding DNA: TGTGCCAGCAGTGAGATGTGGTTTTGGCAGGGGGCCCCGGGGGAGCAGTACTTC. Translation: CASSEMWFWQGAPGEQYF.

This clone showed up just once. This chain connects TRBV30 to TRBJ2-3; weak D call: TRBD2 (6 bases). Germline V lookup: CDR1 GTSNPN, CDR2 SVGIG (reference sequence). Trimming left V 5 bases short and J 7 bases short, with 10 bases between. This CDR3 comprises 11 residues. DNA of the CDR3: TGTGCCTGGGGAGGGTGGAATACGCAGTATTTT. Translating it yields CAWGGWNTQYF.

V and J are TRBV4-1 and TRBJ2-7, with 12 bases matching TRBD2. The germline V gene has CDR1 MGHRA and CDR2 YSYEKL. The junction had 0 bases not matched to a gene; V was cut back by 1 base and J by 2 bases. The CDR3 is 15 amino acids. CDR3 loop: CASSQGLAGAYEQYF. CDR3 bases: TGCGCCAGCAGCCAAGGACTAGCGGGAGCCTACGAGCAGTACTTC.

The chain links TRBV6-5 to TRBJ2-7, with 10 bases fitting TRBD2. This CDR3 is built from 14 residues. Germline CDR1 and CDR2: MNHEY and SVGAGI. J lost 3 bases, V lost 6 bases, and 5 bases had no gene match. The DNA for the CDR3 is TGTGCCAGCAGCCGAATAGCGGGGGGCTACGAGCAGTACTTC. As protein: CASSRIAGGYEQYF.

The chain uses TRBV7-2 and TRBJ1-1; no firm D call. The CDR3 has 14 residues. Germline assignment: CDR1 SGHTA and CDR2 FQGNSA. Deletions cut 5 bases from V and 0 bases from J, with 10 bases between. In nucleotides, the CDR3 is TGTGCCAGCAGCCGCGGACGGCTGAACACTGAAGCTTTCTTT. It encodes CASSRGRLNTEAFF. The full variable domain, with the rest looked up from reference TRBV7-2 and TRBJ1-1, is GAGVSQSPSNKVTEKGKDVELRCDPISGHTALYWYRQSLGQGLEFLIYFQGNSAPDKSGLPSDRFSAERTGGSVSTLTIQRTQQEDSAVYLCASSRGRLNTEAFFGQGTRLTVV.

V is TRBV6-6 and J is TRBJ2-7; possible D gene TRBD2, 6 bases. V shed 1 base and J shed 2 bases, with 15 bases lying between them. Germline CDR1 and CDR2: MNHNY and SVGAGI (reference sequence). The CDR3 loop spans 16 amino acids. The CDR3 DNA sequence: TGTGCCAGCAGTTACTTAGATCACGGAGGGACCTACGAGCAGTACTTC. It yields the protein CASSYLDHGGTYEQYF.

This clone was seen just once. As DNA, the CDR3 is TGTGCCAGCAGTTACCTACAGGGAGGCACTGAAGCTTTCTTT. Amino acids: CASSYLQGGTEAFF. The gene calls are TRBV6-6 and TRBJ1-1; possible D gene TRBD1, 6 bases. Germline CDR1 and CDR2: MNHNY and SVGAGI (reference sequence). The CDR3 sequence is 14 residues long. The V and J ends lost 2 bases and 4 bases respectively, with 11 bases between them.

The chain has TRBV28 and TRBJ1-5; D is perhaps TRBD1 (5 bases). This CDR3 is built from 14 residues. Germline V gene data show CDR1 as MDHEN and CDR2 as SYDVKM. V lost 6 bases, J lost 0 bases, and 9 bases lay in between. The CDR3 sequence is CASSGAYSNQPQHF. The CDR3 region has the DNA TGTGCCAGCAGCGGGGCTTATAGCAATCAGCCCCAGCATTTT.

The chain employs TRBV7-2 and TRBJ1-5; D uncertain. The germline gives CDR1 SGHTA, CDR2 FQGNSA. V was pared by 5 bases and J by 1 base, with 12 bases between. The CDR3 extends over 15 amino acids. CDR3 in amino acids: CASSRRSISNQPQHF. As DNA, the CDR3 is TGTGCCAGCAGCCGCCGCAGCATCAGCAATCAGCCCCAGCATTTT.

V usage is TRBV6-5 and J usage is TRBJ1-2; TRBD1 is a possible D gene (6 bases). The CDR3 spans 15 residues. The ends were cut back, 6 bases at V and 1 base at J, with 15 bases in the middle. Germline V gene data show CDR1 as MNHEY and CDR2 as SVGAGI. CDR3 region: CASRPTGRVNYGYTF. The DNA of the CDR3 is TGTGCCAGCAGACCCACAGGGAGGGTTAACTATGGCTACACCTTC.

The V call is TRBV11-1, the J call TRBJ2-2; TRBD1 is a possible D gene (5 bases). V was cut by 5 bases and J by 5 bases, with 18 bases left in between. The CDR3 contains 16 residues. The V gene's germline CDR1 is SGHAT and CDR2 FQDESV (reference sequence). The CDR3 spells CASSPSRTTRTGELFF. The CDR3 DNA reads as TGTGCCAGCAGCCCCTCCCGGACAACCAGGACCGGGGAGCTGTTTTTT.

The J gene is TRBJ1-1, the V gene TRBV28; D is possibly TRBD1 (5 bases). V lost 5 bases and J 5 bases, leaving 18 bases between the germline ends. Looked up from germline, CDR1 is MDHEN and CDR2 is SYDVKM. The CDR3 is 15 residues long. Written as DNA, the CDR3 is TGTGCCAGCAGTCCGGGACCGGCCTGGAGAACTGAAGCTTTCTTT. Translating gives CASSPGPAWRTEAFF. The full variable domain, its missing parts supplied by reference TRBV28 and TRBJ1-1, is DVKVTQSSRYLVKRTGEKVFLECVQDMDHENMFWYRQDPGLGLRLIYFSYDVKMKEKGDIPEGYSVSREKKERFSLILESASTNQTSMYLCASSPGPAWRTEAFFGQGTRLTVV.

V is TRBV29-1 and J is TRBJ2-7; 13 nucleotides agree with TRBD2. Germline values: CDR1 SQVTM, CDR2 ANQGSEA. This CDR3 has 12 residues. Trimming removed 5 bases from V and 9 bases from J; junction bases left unmatched: 4. Written as DNA, the CDR3 is TGCAGCGTTCGGACTAGCGGGAGCGGGCAGTACTTC. Amino acid sequence: CSVRTSGSGQYF.

This clone was seen only once. CDR3 residues: CASRAAGDYEQYF. CDR3 DNA: TGTGCCAGCAGGGCCGCCGGAGATTACGAGCAGTACTTC. The genes are TRBV11-3 and TRBJ2-7; no definite D call. CDR1 is SGHNT, CDR2 YENEEA, per germline. The CDR3 is 13 amino acids. The V and J ends lost 6 bases and 4 bases respectively, with 13 bases between them.

This CDR3 is CASSLQGGNTEAFF. The CDR3 nucleotides are TGTGCCAGTAGTTTACAGGGGGGGAACACTGAAGCTTTCTTT. The rearrangement joins TRBV19 to TRBJ1-1, with TRBD1 matching 8 bases. V lost 5 bases to trimming and J lost 1 base; unmatched junction nucleotides: 3. The CDR3 sequence is 14 residues long. Per germline, CDR1 LNHDA and CDR2 SQIVND (reference sequence).

The chain combines TRBV23-1 with TRBJ2-3; no reliable D call. TRBV23-1 is an open reading frame, and its role is uncertain. The germline V and J ends were trimmed by 7 bases and 4 bases, with 9 bases remaining between them. The CDR3 totals 12 residues. CDR3 sequence (DNA): TGCGCCAGCACCACATCGGCAGATACGCAGTATTTT. Its translation is CASTTSADTQYF.

The V gene is TRBV6-6, the J gene TRBJ2-7; a possible D gene is TRBD1 (6 bases). V was pared by 1 base and J by 6 bases, with 7 bases between. The CDR3 consists of 12 residues. In germline, CDR1 is MNHNY, CDR2 SVGAGI (reference sequence). The CDR3 DNA follows: TGTGCCAGCAGTTACTTACAGGGCGAGCAGTACTTC. Its translation is CASSYLQGEQYF.

V gene TRBV7-2 combines with J gene TRBJ2-2; TRBD2 agrees at 7 bases. The CDR3 length is 15 residues. The trim removed 1 base at V and 5 bases at J, leaving 4 bases unmatched. Germline CDR1 is SGHTA and CDR2 is FQGNSA. CDR3 sequence reads: CASSLEASGTGELFF. CDR3 bases: TGTGCCAGCAGCTTAGAGGCTAGCGGTACCGGGGAGCTGTTTTTT.

The chain recombines TRBV4-3 with TRBJ2-7; the D is unclear. V dropped 3 bases and J dropped 0 bases, with 12 bases sitting between them. CDR1 is LGHNA and CDR2 is YSLEER in the germline V gene. The CDR3 totals 15 residues. The CDR3 sequence: CASSQTGKSSYEQYF. The DNA for the CDR3 is TGCGCCAGCAGCCAGACGGGCAAAAGCTCCTACGAGCAGTACTTC.

The V and J genes are TRBV4-2 and TRBJ2-3, with TRBD2 matching over 11 bases. Germline CDR1 reads LGHNA; CDR2 reads YNFKEQ. The CDR3 has 18 residues. V lost 4 bases to trimming and J lost 2 bases; unmatched junction nucleotides: 11. The CDR3 is CASSPRRKTSGNTDTQYF. The CDR3 DNA follows: TGTGCCAGCAGCCCACGAAGAAAGACTAGCGGGAACACAGATACGCAGTATTTT.

This chain connects TRBV10-3 to TRBJ1-5; a possible D gene is TRBD1 (5 bases). The CDR3 is made up of 15 amino acids. Germline V gene lookup returns CDR1 ENHRY and CDR2 SYGVKD. The ends were cut back, 3 bases at V and 1 base at J, with 10 bases in the middle. The CDR3 reads CAISEREGSNQPQHF. CDR3 sequence (DNA): TGTGCCATCAGTGAAAGAGAGGGGAGCAATCAGCCCCAGCATTTT.

This clone was counted a single time. The J gene is TRBJ2-5, the V gene TRBV5-1; a possible D gene is TRBD2 (5 bases). The CDR3 contains 17 residues. Germline assignment: CDR1 SGHRS and CDR2 YFSETQ. The V and J ends lost 3 bases and 5 bases respectively, with 23 bases between them. CDR3 region: CASSYGDFVGLGETQYF. For the CDR3, the DNA is TGCGCCAGCAGCTACGGGGATTTCGTGGGCCTCGGGGAGACCCAGTACTTC.

The V gene is TRBV6-5, the J gene TRBJ1-3; D is undetermined. The germline CDR1 and CDR2 sequences are MNHEY and SVGAGI. This CDR3 contains 14 residues. V shed 5 bases and J shed 0 bases, with 8 bases lying between them. The chain's CDR3 is CASSTISSGNTIYF. CDR3 DNA sequence: TGTGCCAGCAGTACGATAAGCTCTGGAAACACCATATATTTT.

Note on this clone: The junction does not match germline at one end; this may be a read error. The chain links TRBV5-1 to TRBJ1-4; the match to TRBD1 covers 8 bases. The CDR3 contains 14 residues. Per germline, CDR1 SGHRS and CDR2 YFSETQ. The CDR3, as DNA: TGCGCCAGCACCTGGACAGGGACTAATGAAAAACTGGTTTTT. Protein: CASTWTGTNEKLVF.

V is TRBV6-6 and J is TRBJ1-1; 7 bases agree with TRBD1. V dropped 4 bases and J dropped 5; count of bases not matched to a gene: 7. CDR1 and CDR2 from the germline V gene are MNHNY and SVGAGI (reference sequence). The CDR3 is 14 residues long. DNA of the CDR3: TGTGCCAGCAGTTCCCGACAGGGAAGGACTGAAGCTTTCTTT. Amino acid sequence: CASSSRQGRTEAFF.